Listed here are 6 T cell receptor beta chains from one sample, sequenced in a study of cytomegalovirus exposure and HLA in healthy donors. PCR primers comprised 60 Vbeta and 13 Jbeta primers. TCRdb's copy holds only in-frame clones and misses some; the assay was immunoSEQ multiplex PCR. The sample records 150,000 to 200,000 clones, roughly 81% being singletons. The sequencing input was PBMCs. These receptors were obtained from a girl aged 5 to 17 in good health and CMV-seropositive.

This clone has just a few counts. The V and J genes are TRBV5-1 and TRBJ1-2; D gene uncertain. The length of the CDR3 is 14 residues. In germline, CDR1 is SGHRS, CDR2 YFSETQ. V was trimmed by 0 bases and J by 5 bases, leaving 11 bases between them. CDR3 in amino acids: CASSLGPTDYGYTF. The DNA for the CDR3 is TGCGCCAGCAGCTTGGGACCGACTGATTATGGCTACACCTTC.

This clone was counted between two and nine times. J is TRBJ1-1 and V is TRBV9; D possibly corresponds to TRBD1 (6 bases). Between the trimmed V and J ends, which lost 0 bases and 4 bases, there was a span of 10 bases. The CDR3 has 14 residues. Germline values: CDR1 SGDLS, CDR2 YYNGEE. The CDR3 loop reads CASSVGGGATEAFF. The CDR3 DNA follows: TGTGCCAGCAGCGTAGGAGGGGGTGCCACTGAAGCTTTCTTT. Supplemented by reference TRBV9 and TRBJ1-1, the full variable domain reads DSGVTQTPKHLITATGQRVTLRCSPRSGDLSVYWYQQSLDQGLQFLIQYYNGEERAKGNILERFSAQQFPDLHSELNLSSLELGDSALYFCASSVGGGATEAFFGQGTRLTVV.

The chain carries TRBV27 and TRBJ2-7; the D gene is possibly TRBD1 (6 bases). Germline CDR1 is MNHEY and CDR2 is SMNVEV (reference sequence). This CDR3 has 13 amino acids. With 0 bases removed from V and 9 bases from J, the gap between germline ends came to 12 bases. DNA for the CDR3: TGTGCCAGCAGTTTATCAGGGACAACCGTGCAGTACTTC. The encoded protein is CASSLSGTTVQYF.

The chain joins TRBV5-1 to TRBJ2-3; possible D gene TRBD1, 5 bases. The CDR3 runs 14 residues. CDR1 is SGHRS, CDR2 YFSETQ, per germline. Trimming cost V 2 bases and J 0 bases, with 7 bases left between them. The CDR3 loop reads CASSLRQSTDTQYF. In DNA form, the CDR3 reads TGCGCCAGCAGCTTACGACAGAGCACAGATACGCAGTATTTT.

In regard to this clone: One junction end disagrees with the germline gene, perhaps due to a read error. Different DNA sequences within this sample yield the same CDR3. V gene TRBV10-3 combines with J gene TRBJ1-1, with D perhaps matching TRBD1 (6 bases). Germline V gives CDR1 ENHRY, CDR2 SYGVKD. The CDR3 totals 14 residues. CDR3 bases: TGTGCCATCAGTGACCGGCAGGGGCTCACTGAAGCTTTCTTC. Its translation is CAISDRQGLTEAFF.

The chain employs TRBV6-6 and TRBJ1-1; 8 bases are a match to TRBD1. The V segment lost 6 bases and the J segment 4 bases; nucleotides outside the gene matches: 7. Germline CDR1 and CDR2: MNHNY and SVGAGI (reference sequence). CDR3 size: 14 residues. CDR3 sequence reads: CASSPDRGGTEAFF. The CDR3 region has the DNA TGTGCCAGCAGCCCTGACAGGGGCGGCACTGAAGCTTTCTTT.